The next 29 T cell receptor beta chains were all read from a single sample in a study of cytomegalovirus exposure and HLA in healthy donors. PCR primers comprised 60 Vbeta and 13 Jbeta primers. The repertoire was sequenced with immunoSEQ multiplex PCR; TCRdb's copy has only in-frame clones and lacks some. The data hold roughly 200,000 clones, with over 80% observed a single time. Sequenced sample: PBMCs. The receptors stem from a man under 40 in good health and CMV-seronegative.

The chain carries TRBV7-6 and TRBJ2-1, with 7 bases matching TRBD2. V was clipped by 0 bases and J by 10 bases; unmatched bases: 6. The CDR3 extends over 14 amino acids. Germline CDR1 is SGHVS and CDR2 is FNYEAQ. CDR3 bases: TGTGCCAGCAGCTTAGCGGGAGGGTCCAGCGAGCAGTTCTTC. It specifies CASSLAGGSSEQFF.

The chain couples TRBV5-1 to TRBJ2-3, with TRBD1 as a possible D gene (7 bases). The V end lost 2 bases, the J end lost 3 bases, and 10 bases lay between the germline ends. The germline gives CDR1 SGHRS, CDR2 YFSETQ. CDR3 length: 14 amino acids. Here the CDR3 DNA reads TGCGCCAGCAGCTTCAGGGGGGCGACAGATACGCAGTATTTT. Amino acids: CASSFRGATDTQYF. The full variable domain, rest sourced from reference TRBV5-1 and TRBJ2-3, is KAGVTQTPRYLIKTRGQQVTLSCSPISGHRSVSWYQQTPGQGLQFLFEYFSETQRNKGNFPGRFSGRQFSNSRSEMNVSTLELGDSALYLCASSFRGATDTQYFGPGTRLTVL.

This chain connects TRBV5-1 to TRBJ1-1; D remains unclear. V was cut by 3 bases and J by 4 bases, with 10 bases left in between. The CDR3 runs 13 residues. Germline values: CDR1 SGHRS, CDR2 YFSETQ. The CDR3 protein is CASSSQGGTEAFF. The CDR3 DNA reads as TGCGCCAGCAGCTCCCAAGGAGGCACTGAAGCTTTCTTT.

The rearrangement uses TRBV7-2 and TRBJ1-4, with a possible D match to TRBD1 (5 bases). Germline CDR1 SGHTA, CDR2 FQGNSA. V lost 1 base and J lost 7, with 13 bases in between. The CDR3 length is 15 residues. CDR3 residues: CASSLGAGLTEKLFF. The CDR3 nucleotides read TGTGCCAGCAGCTTAGGGGCAGGGTTAACTGAAAAACTGTTTTTT.

The rearrangement uses TRBV6-6 and TRBJ1-1; TRBD1 agrees at 8 bases. CDR1 is MNHNY, CDR2 SVGAGI, per germline (reference sequence). The CDR3 sequence is 15 residues long. Losses at the gene ends were 1 base for V and 5 bases for J; bases not matched to a gene: 6. CDR3 nucleotide sequence: TGTGCCAGCAGTTACTTTACAGGGGGTATGACTGAAGCTTTCTTT. Protein sequence: CASSYFTGGMTEAFF.

The genes are TRBV6-6 and TRBJ2-1; tentatively, D is TRBD1 (6 bases). In germline, CDR1 is MNHNY, CDR2 SVGAGI (reference sequence). V lost 2 bases, J lost 4 bases, and 15 bases lay in between. The CDR3 sequence is 16 residues long. The CDR3 protein is CASSYRDTDVYNEQFF. The DNA of the CDR3 is TGTGCCAGCAGTTACCGGGACACTGATGTGTACAATGAGCAGTTCTTC.

The CDR3 spells CASSENYPTGELFF. The CDR3 DNA reads as TGTGCCAGCAGTGAAAACTATCCGACCGGGGAGCTGTTTTTT. V and J are TRBV2 and TRBJ2-2; D gene uncertain. CDR1 SNHLY and CDR2 FYNNEI come from the germline V gene. The CDR3 has 14 residues. Trimming removed 2 bases at V and 5 bases at J, with 9 bases between.

CDR3 coding DNA: TGTGCCAGCAGCCTCCGCGGGCTTTCTGGAAACACCATATATTTT. This sequence encodes CASSLRGLSGNTIYF. This sequence joins TRBV7-2 and TRBJ1-3; D is ambiguous. The length of the CDR3 is 15 residues. CDR1 SGHTA and CDR2 FQGNSA come from the germline V gene. V lost 5 bases and J 1 base, leaving 12 bases between the germline ends.

The rearrangement links TRBV11-2 to TRBJ2-1; D not certain. The V gene lost 6 bases and the J gene lost 4 bases, with 16 bases spanning the gap. The CDR3 is 15 residues long. Germline V gene data show CDR1 as SGHAT and CDR2 as FQNNGV. CDR3 sequence: CASRKETLSYNEQFF. CDR3 bases: TGTGCCAGCAGAAAGGAGACCCTGAGTTACAATGAGCAGTTCTTC.

This clone was observed once. V and J are TRBV7-9 and TRBJ2-3; tentatively, D is TRBD2 (6 bases). V gave up 4 bases and J gave up 0 bases, with 11 bases separating them. The CDR3 runs 15 residues. The germline V gene encodes CDR1 SEHNR and CDR2 FQNEAQ (reference sequence). The CDR3: CASSSGLTSTDTQYF. CDR3 nucleotides: TGTGCCAGCAGCTCGGGACTTACTAGCACAGATACGCAGTATTTT.

The genes are TRBV7-9 and TRBJ1-6, with D perhaps matching TRBD1 (6 bases). Germline assignment: CDR1 SEHNR and CDR2 FQNEAQ (reference sequence). This CDR3 has 14 amino acids. The germline V and J ends were trimmed by 5 bases and 9 bases, with 14 bases remaining between them. Here the CDR3 DNA reads TGTGCCAGCAGCCCTAGGGAGGGGGTTTCACCCCTCCACTTT. Protein: CASSPREGVSPLHF.

This clone is a singleton in its sample. This chain connects TRBV19 to TRBJ2-5, with 11 bases aligning to TRBD2. The better agreement between TRBJ2-7 and the DNA end casts doubt on the J call. Looked up from germline, CDR1 is LNHDA and CDR2 is SQIVND (reference sequence). This CDR3 is 15 amino acids long. Here the CDR3 DNA reads TGTGCCAGTAGTATCTTCGGGACTAGCGGTTACGAGCAGTACTTC. It yields the protein CASSIFGTSGYEQYF.

This clone was counted once. This chain connects TRBV27 to TRBJ1-6, with D unclear. This CDR3 region has 14 residues. Per germline, CDR1 MNHEY and CDR2 SMNVEV (reference sequence). V was clipped by 2 bases and J by 7 bases, with 9 bases between them. This CDR3 is CASSLRGGNSPLHF. The DNA for the CDR3 is TGTGCCAGCAGTTTACGGGGAGGCAATTCACCCCTCCACTTT.

V gene TRBV2 combines with J gene TRBJ2-7, with 12 bases aligning to TRBD2. The CDR3 runs 16 residues. Germline-derived CDR1 and CDR2 are SNHLY and FYNNEI. Trimming at V came to 4 bases and at J to 6 bases, leaving 10 bases not matched to a gene. The CDR3 loop is CASSGGGLAGTGEQYF. The DNA of the CDR3 is TGTGCCAGCAGTGGGGGGGGACTAGCGGGTACCGGCGAGCAGTACTTC.

The chain combines TRBV5-6 with TRBJ2-5; D call uncertain. The CDR3 has 13 residues. The V and J ends lost 1 base and 9 bases respectively, with 13 bases between them. CDR1 is SGHDT, CDR2 YYEEEE, per germline. CDR3 sequence reads: CASSLQFVSAQYF. The CDR3 DNA is TGTGCCAGCAGCTTGCAATTTGTCTCGGCCCAGTACTTC.

This clone has only a few counts. The chain combines TRBV7-6 with TRBJ2-1; 10 bases align to TRBD1. This CDR3 spans 13 amino acids. Germline loops: CDR1 SGHVS, CDR2 FNYEAQ. V trimming: 8 bases; J trimming: 10 bases; junction bases outside the gene matches: 8. The CDR3 region is CASRDRGPGEQFF. CDR3 coding DNA: TGTGCCAGCCGGGACAGGGGACCTGGGGAGCAGTTCTTC.

The chain has TRBV28 and TRBJ1-5, with 7 bases that match TRBD1. Losses at the gene ends were 6 bases for V and 4 bases for J; bases not matched to a gene: 9. The CDR3 is 15 residues long. Germline loops: CDR1 MDHEN, CDR2 SYDVKM. In DNA, the CDR3 is TGTGCCAGCAGGGAAACAGGGGTAAGTAATCAGCCCCAGCATTTT. It codes for CASRETGVSNQPQHF.

The V call is TRBV11-2, the J call TRBJ2-3; 11 nucleotides match TRBD2. CDR1 SGHAT and CDR2 FQNNGV come from the germline V gene. The junction had 0 bases not matched to a gene; V was cut back by 1 base and J by 6 bases. The CDR3 has 14 amino acids. The CDR3 nucleotides read TGTGCCAGCAGCTTAGGACTAGCGGGGGATACGCAGTATTTT. Translating it yields CASSLGLAGDTQYF.

The CDR3 sequence: CASSYRASGGADTQYF. CDR3 nucleotide sequence: TGTGCCAGCAGTTACAGGGCTAGCGGGGGGGCAGATACGCAGTATTTT. The rearrangement uses TRBV6-5 and TRBJ2-3; TRBD2 matches 12 bases. This CDR3 is 16 amino acids long. Germline V gives CDR1 MNHEY, CDR2 SVGAGI. Germline trimming cut 2 bases from V and 4 bases from J; bases unmatched to any gene: 4.

The chain has TRBV2 and TRBJ2-7; D unresolved. Germline V gene data show CDR1 as SNHLY and CDR2 as FYNNEI. The CDR3 is made up of 15 amino acids. V gave up 8 bases and J gave up 4 bases, with 21 bases separating them. CDR3 coding DNA: TGTGCCAGCTCCCCCGAGAGCTCTCCCACTTACGAGCAGTACTTC. Its translation is CASSPESSPTYEQYF. The whole variable domain, filled in from reference TRBV2 and TRBJ2-7, reads EPEVTQTPSHQVTQMGQEVILRCVPISNHLYFYWYRQILGQKVEFLVSFYNNEISEKSEIFDDQFSVERPDGSNFTLKIRSTKLEDSAMYFCASSPESSPTYEQYFGPGTRLTVT.

This chain uses TRBV27 with TRBJ1-5; D is unresolved. CDR1 and CDR2 from the germline V gene are MNHEY and SMNVEV (reference sequence). CDR3 size: 12 residues. The V and J ends lost 5 bases and 1 base respectively, with 3 bases between them. This CDR3 reads CASSLSNQPQHF. CDR3 coding DNA: TGTGCCAGCAGTCTCAGCAATCAGCCCCAGCATTTT.

V and J are TRBV19 and TRBJ2-7, with 8 nucleotides matching TRBD2. Germline-derived CDR1 and CDR2 are LNHDA and SQIVND (reference sequence). The CDR3 extends over 15 amino acids. V trimming: 3 bases; J trimming: 4 bases; junction bases outside the gene matches: 8. In nucleotides, the CDR3 is TGTGCCAGTAGTATCGTTCCGGGGGGGCCGTACGAGCAGTACTTC. It translates to CASSIVPGGPYEQYF.

This clone has a single count. The chain links TRBV5-1 to TRBJ2-7; 13 bases align to TRBD2. The V and J ends lost 3 bases and 0 bases, in that order; junction bases with no gene match: 9. There are 18 residues in the CDR3. Germline V lookup: CDR1 SGHRS, CDR2 YFSETQ. CDR3 amino acids: CASSSLTSGRRTSYEQYF. CDR3 coding DNA: TGCGCCAGCAGCTCCCTGACTAGCGGGAGGAGAACCTCCTACGAGCAGTACTTC.

The V gene is TRBV19, the J gene TRBJ2-1; D is possibly TRBD2 (5 bases). Trimming left V 5 bases short and J 1 base short, with 12 bases between. The CDR3 totals 15 residues. Germline CDR1 reads LNHDA; CDR2 reads SQIVND (reference sequence). DNA for the CDR3: TGTGCCAGTAGTCTCCGGGATACGTCCTACAATGAGCAGTTCTTC. This gives the protein CASSLRDTSYNEQFF. Complete variable domain (other parts from reference TRBV19 and TRBJ2-1): DGGITQSPKYLFRKEGQNVTLSCEQNLNHDAMYWYRQDPGQGLRLIYYSQIVNDFQKGDIAEGYSVSREKKESFPLTVTSAQKNPTAFYLCASSLRDTSYNEQFFGPGTRLTVL.

This sequence joins TRBV19 and TRBJ1-5; no clear D gene. V was cut by 0 bases and J by 0 bases, with 6 bases left in between. CDR3 size: 15 residues. Germline-derived CDR1 and CDR2 are LNHDA and SQIVND (reference sequence). The CDR3 reads CASSIDTVSNQPQHF. For the CDR3, the DNA is TGTGCCAGTAGTATAGATACGGTTAGCAATCAGCCCCAGCATTTT.

The gene calls are TRBV10-1 and TRBJ2-7; no definite D call. CDR1 WNHNN and CDR2 SYGVQD come from the germline V gene (reference sequence). V gave up 1 base and J gave up 5 bases, with 9 bases separating them. This CDR3 has 13 amino acids. The CDR3 coding sequence is TGCGCCAGCAGTGAGTTCAGTCCGCACGAGCAGTACTTC. Protein product: CASSEFSPHEQYF.

V usage is TRBV27 and J usage is TRBJ2-2; 11 positions match TRBD1. The length of the CDR3 is 16 residues. Trimming at V came to 7 bases and at J to 7 bases, leaving 11 bases not matched to a gene. Germline V gene sequence: CDR1 MNHEY, CDR2 SMNVEV (reference sequence). The CDR3 protein is CASTSPGQGVGGELFF. DNA of the CDR3: TGTGCCAGCACCTCTCCGGGACAGGGGGTTGGCGGGGAGCTGTTTTTT.

This chain links TRBV4-2 with TRBJ1-2; D ambiguous. This CDR3 has 14 residues. From germline, CDR1 is LGHNA and CDR2 YNFKEQ. V was pared by 0 bases and J by 2 bases, with 7 bases between. This chain's CDR3 is CASSQEEGNYGYTF. The CDR3 nucleotides are TGTGCCAGCAGCCAAGAAGAGGGAAACTATGGCTACACCTTC.

The chain has TRBV4-1 and TRBJ2-1, with D tentatively TRBD1 (6 bases). In germline, CDR1 is MGHRA, CDR2 YSYEKL. Trimming cost V 1 base and J 2 bases, with 12 bases left between them. This CDR3 comprises 16 residues. CDR3 DNA: TGCGCCAGCAGCCAAGCGCCAGGGGTTACCTACAATGAGCAGTTCTTC. Translating it yields CASSQAPGVTYNEQFF.